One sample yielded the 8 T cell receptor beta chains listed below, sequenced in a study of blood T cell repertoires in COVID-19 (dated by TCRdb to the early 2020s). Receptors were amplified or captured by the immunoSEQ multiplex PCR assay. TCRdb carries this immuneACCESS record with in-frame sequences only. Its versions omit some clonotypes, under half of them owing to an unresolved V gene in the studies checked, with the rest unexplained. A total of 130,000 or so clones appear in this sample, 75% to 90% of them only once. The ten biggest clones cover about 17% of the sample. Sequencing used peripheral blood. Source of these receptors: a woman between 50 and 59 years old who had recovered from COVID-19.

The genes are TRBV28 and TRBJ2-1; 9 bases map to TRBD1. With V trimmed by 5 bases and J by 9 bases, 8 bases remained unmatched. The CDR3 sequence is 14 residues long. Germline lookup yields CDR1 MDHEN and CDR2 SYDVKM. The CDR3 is CASSPGTGLREQFF. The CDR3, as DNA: TGTGCCAGCAGTCCCGGGACAGGGCTCCGTGAGCAGTTCTTC.

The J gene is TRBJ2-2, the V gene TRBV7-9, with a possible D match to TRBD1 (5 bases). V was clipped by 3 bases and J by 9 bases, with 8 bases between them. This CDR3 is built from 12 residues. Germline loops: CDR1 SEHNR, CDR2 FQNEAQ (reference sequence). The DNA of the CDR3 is TGTGCCAGCAGCTTTCCGGACAGGGAGCTGTTTTTT. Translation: CASSFPDRELFF. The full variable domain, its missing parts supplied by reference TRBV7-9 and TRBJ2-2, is DTGVSQNPRHKITKRGQNVTFRCDPISEHNRLYWYRQTLGQGPEFLTYFQNEAQLEKSRLLSDRFSAERPKGSFSTLEIQRTEQGDSAMYLCASSFPDRELFFGEGSRLTVL.

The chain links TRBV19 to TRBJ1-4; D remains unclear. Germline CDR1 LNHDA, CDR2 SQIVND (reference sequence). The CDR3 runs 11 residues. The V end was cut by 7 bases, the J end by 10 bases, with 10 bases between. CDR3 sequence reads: CASTDTSKLFF. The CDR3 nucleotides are TGTGCCAGTACCGACACCTCAAAACTGTTTTTT.

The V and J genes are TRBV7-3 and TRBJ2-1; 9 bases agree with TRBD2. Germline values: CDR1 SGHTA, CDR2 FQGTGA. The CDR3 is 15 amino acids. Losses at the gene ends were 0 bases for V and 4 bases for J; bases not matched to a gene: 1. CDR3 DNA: TGTGCCAGCAGCTTAACGGCGGGAGGGTACAATGAGCAGTTCTTC. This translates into CASSLTAGGYNEQFF.

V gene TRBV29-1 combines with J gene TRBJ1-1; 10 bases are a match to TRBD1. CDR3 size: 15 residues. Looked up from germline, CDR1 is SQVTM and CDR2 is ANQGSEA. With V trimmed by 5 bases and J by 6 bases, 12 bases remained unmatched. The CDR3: CSVTGDRGLNPEAFF. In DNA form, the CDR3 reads TGCAGCGTTACGGGGGACAGGGGACTCAACCCTGAAGCTTTCTTT.

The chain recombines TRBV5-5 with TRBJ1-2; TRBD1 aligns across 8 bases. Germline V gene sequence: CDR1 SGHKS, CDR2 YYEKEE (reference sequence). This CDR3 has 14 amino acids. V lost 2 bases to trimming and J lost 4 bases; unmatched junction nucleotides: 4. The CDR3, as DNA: TGTGCCAGCAGCTTTGACAGGGGTGCCTATGGCTACACCTTC. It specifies CASSFDRGAYGYTF. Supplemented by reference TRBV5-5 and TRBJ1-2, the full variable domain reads DAGVTQSPTHLIKTRGQQVTLRCSPISGHKSVSWYQQVLGQGPQFIFQYYEKEERGRGNFPDRFSARQFPNYSSELNVNALLLGDSALYLCASSFDRGAYGYTFGSGTRLTVV.

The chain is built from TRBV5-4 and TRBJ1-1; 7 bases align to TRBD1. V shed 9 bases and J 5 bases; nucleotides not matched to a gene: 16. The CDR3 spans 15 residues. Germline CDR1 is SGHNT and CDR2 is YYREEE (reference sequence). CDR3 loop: CATYQGGAGGTEAFF. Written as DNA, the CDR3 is TGTGCCACTTACCAAGGGGGCGCAGGCGGGACTGAAGCTTTCTTT. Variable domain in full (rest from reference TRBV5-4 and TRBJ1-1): ETGVTQSPTHLIKTRGQQVTLRCSSQSGHNTVSWYQQALGQGPQFIFQYYREEENGRGNFPPRFSGLQFPNYSSELNVNALELDDSALYLCATYQGGAGGTEAFFGQGTRLTVV.

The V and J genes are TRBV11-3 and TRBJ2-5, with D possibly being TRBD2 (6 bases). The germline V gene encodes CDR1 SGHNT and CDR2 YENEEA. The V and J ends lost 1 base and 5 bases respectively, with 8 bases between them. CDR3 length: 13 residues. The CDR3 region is CASSLGEEETQYF. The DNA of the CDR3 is TGTGCCAGCAGCTTAGGGGAGGAGGAGACCCAGTACTTC.